Below, 25 T cell receptor beta chains from the same sample are listed, as sequenced in a study of cytomegalovirus exposure and HLA in healthy donors. This PCR relied on a set of 60 Vbeta primers and 13 Jbeta primers. Generated by immunoSEQ multiplex PCR, the TCRdb table keeps only in-frame clones and is missing some. This table holds about 160,000 clones, roughly 83% found once. The material sequenced was PBMCs. All receptors come from a boy between 2 and 10 years old in good health and CMV-seronegative.

The count of this clone is one. The J gene is TRBJ2-1, the V gene TRBV25-1; 8 positions agree with TRBD2. The CDR3 is 15 residues long. The germline CDR1 and CDR2 sequences are MGHDK and SYGVNS. V was clipped by 4 bases and J by 7 bases; unmatched bases: 9. The CDR3 loop is CASSVGLAGRNEQFF. The CDR3 DNA reads TGTGCCAGCAGTGTGGGGCTAGCGGGTCGGAATGAGCAGTTCTTC.

This chain joins TRBV7-9 and TRBJ2-1; 8 positions agree with TRBD2. The ends lost 3 bases at V and 5 bases at J; junction bases unmatched: 6. This CDR3 comprises 15 residues. CDR1 SEHNR and CDR2 FQNEAQ come from the germline V gene (reference sequence). The CDR3 sequence is CASSFTSGYNNEQFF. The CDR3 nucleotides are TGTGCCAGCAGCTTCACTAGCGGATATAACAATGAGCAGTTCTTC.

This clone has only one observation. The V call is TRBV11-2, the J call TRBJ1-1, with TRBD1 matching over 8 bases. Per the germline V gene, CDR1 is SGHAT and CDR2 is FQNNGV. The CDR3 sequence is 14 residues long. V trimming: 3 bases; J trimming: 1 base; junction bases outside the gene matches: 1. The CDR3: CASSFGQGNTEAFF. CDR3 sequence (DNA): TGTGCCAGCAGCTTCGGACAGGGGAACACTGAAGCTTTCTTT.

In this sample, this clone turned up once. This chain links TRBV18 with TRBJ1-1, with a possible D match to TRBD1 (5 bases). The CDR3 is 14 residues long. Trimming removed 3 bases from V and 3 bases from J, with 11 bases in between. In germline, CDR1 is KGHSH, CDR2 LQKENI. CDR3 sequence reads: CASSPKGEDTEAFF. CDR3 DNA sequence: TGTGCCAGCTCACCGAAAGGGGAGGACACTGAAGCTTTCTTT.

This clone appeared once. The genes are TRBV5-1 and TRBJ2-7; 8 bases fit TRBD1. The ends lost 4 bases at V and 0 bases at J; junction bases unmatched: 15. There are 18 residues in the CDR3. Germline CDR1 reads SGHRS; CDR2 reads YFSETQ. CDR3 sequence reads: CASSQKGDRPFGSYEQYF. CDR3 DNA sequence: TGCGCCAGCAGCCAAAAAGGGGACAGGCCTTTCGGCTCCTACGAGCAGTACTTC.

The V gene is TRBV2, the J gene TRBJ1-4, with a tentative D call TRBD1 (5 bases). V was clipped by 8 bases and J by 7 bases, with 17 bases between them. Germline V lookup: CDR1 SNHLY, CDR2 FYNNEI. The length of the CDR3 is 14 residues. CDR3 protein: CASGGEGAIEKLFF. CDR3 bases: TGTGCCAGCGGGGGGGAGGGAGCGATTGAAAAACTGTTTTTT.

The chain combines TRBV14 with TRBJ1-1, with a possible D match to TRBD1 (5 bases). Germline V gene data show CDR1 as SGHDN and CDR2 as FVKESK. This CDR3 is built from 16 residues. The V gene lost 0 bases and the J gene lost 4 bases, with 15 bases spanning the gap. Written as DNA, the CDR3 is TGTGCCAGCAGCCAAGATAGGGGTTGGCAATTCACTGAAGCTTTCTTT. Its protein is CASSQDRGWQFTEAFF.

The chain is built from TRBV25-1 and TRBJ1-2; no definite D call. Germline V CDR1 and CDR2: MGHDK, SYGVNS. The CDR3 is 17 amino acids. Trimming shortened V by 3 bases and J by 3 bases, and 20 bases separated the two germline ends. CDR3: CASSDLSSPSNDYGYTF. CDR3 DNA sequence: TGTGCCAGCAGTGACCTATCGAGCCCCTCAAATGACTATGGCTACACCTTC.

The CDR3 DNA reads TGTGCCAGCAGCCAAGAAGGGACAGGGGGCGTTGATACGCAGTATTTT. Its translation: CASSQEGTGGVDTQYF. V gene TRBV4-2 combines with J gene TRBJ2-3, with 12 bases identical to TRBD1. CDR3 length: 16 residues. J gave up 6 bases and V 0 bases, and 4 bases lay outside the gene matches. The germline gives CDR1 LGHNA, CDR2 YNFKEQ.

This clone was detected a few times. The V call is TRBV5-1, the J call TRBJ2-7, with D maybe TRBD1 (6 bases). This CDR3 is built from 13 residues. In germline, CDR1 is SGHRS, CDR2 YFSETQ. The V and J ends lost 0 bases and 3 bases respectively, with 7 bases between them. CDR3 sequence (DNA): TGCGCCAGCAGCTTGGAAGGGGGCTACGAGCAGTACTTC. The encoded protein is CASSLEGGYEQYF.

This clone was recorded a few times. The chain is built from TRBV6-6 and TRBJ1-1; D not resolved. V was cut by 0 bases and J by 1 base, with 9 bases left in between. Germline V gene data show CDR1 as MNHNY and CDR2 as SVGAGI (reference sequence). The CDR3 consists of 15 residues. The CDR3 here is CASSYSRLKNTEAFF. The CDR3 bases are TGTGCCAGCAGTTACTCGCGACTCAAGAACACTGAAGCTTTCTTT.

This chain uses TRBV5-1 with TRBJ2-7; the D gene is possibly TRBD1 (5 bases). The germline CDR1 and CDR2 sequences are SGHRS and YFSETQ. There are 23 residues in the CDR3. V lost 1 base to trimming and J lost 5 bases, with 40 bases between them. CDR3 bases: TGCGCCAGCAGCTTGTTTTCAGCCTTACCCCGAGATTATATGACAGCTAAGGGCCACGAGCAGTACTTC. Translation gives CASSLFSALPRDYMTAKGHEQYF.

The J gene is TRBJ2-7, the V gene TRBV27; 9 positions agree with TRBD2. This CDR3 has 14 amino acids. Germline lookup yields CDR1 MNHEY and CDR2 SMNVEV (reference sequence). The J segment lost 3 bases and the V segment lost 4 bases, leaving 4 bases of the junction unmatched. The CDR3: CASSWLREGYEQYF. CDR3 nucleotides: TGTGCCAGCAGTTGGTTGCGGGAGGGCTACGAGCAGTACTTC.

The chain combines TRBV10-3 with TRBJ2-5; D is possibly TRBD1 (5 bases). The V gene lost 2 bases and the J gene lost 7 bases, with 14 bases spanning the gap. This CDR3 comprises 14 residues. The germline V gene has CDR1 ENHRY and CDR2 SYGVKD. The CDR3 nucleotides read TGTGCCATCAGTGAGGAAGGGGTTGAAGCGACCCAGTACTTC. This sequence encodes CAISEEGVEATQYF.

The chain recombines TRBV7-2 with TRBJ1-5; a possible D gene is TRBD1 (5 bases). This CDR3 comprises 15 residues. Trimming removed 5 bases from V and 9 bases from J, with 20 bases in between. In germline, CDR1 is SGHTA, CDR2 FQGNSA. CDR3 sequence reads: CASSPEQGLGWPQHF. The CDR3 DNA sequence: TGTGCCAGCAGCCCCGAGCAGGGCCTAGGGTGGCCCCAGCATTTT.

The rearrangement joins TRBV18 to TRBJ2-2, with D possibly being TRBD1 (5 bases). CDR1 is KGHSH, CDR2 LQKENI, per germline. The CDR3 totals 16 residues. Trimming cost V 0 bases and J 1 base, with 9 bases left between them. The CDR3 nucleotides read TGTGCCAGCTCACCACCGTGGACAAGGAACACCGGGGAGCTGTTTTTT. It encodes CASSPPWTRNTGELFF.

The chain is built from TRBV29-1 and TRBJ2-7; TRBD1 matches 8 bases. Trimming cost V 1 base and J 9 bases; bases outside gene matches: 11. Looked up from germline, CDR1 is SQVTM and CDR2 is ANQGSEA. The CDR3 sequence is 14 residues long. The CDR3 loop is CSVEVLQGVEVQYF. The CDR3 nucleotides are TGCAGCGTTGAAGTCCTACAGGGGGTGGAAGTGCAGTACTTC.

The chain carries TRBV15 and TRBJ2-1, with 7 bases that match TRBD1. This CDR3 has 14 residues. Germline assignment: CDR1 LNHNV and CDR2 YYDKDF (reference sequence). V lost 5 bases to trimming and J lost 7 bases; unmatched junction nucleotides: 8. DNA for the CDR3: TGTGCCACCAGCCCCCTACAGGGGAGTAATGAGCAGTTCTTC. This sequence encodes CATSPLQGSNEQFF.

This chain connects TRBV6-1 to TRBJ1-1; D perhaps matches TRBD1 (6 bases). Looked up from germline, CDR1 is MNHNS and CDR2 is SASEGT. This CDR3 is 14 amino acids long. V lost 6 bases and J 1 base, leaving 12 bases between the germline ends. The CDR3 protein is CASRRGGSNTEAFF. CDR3 DNA: TGTGCCAGCAGGAGGGGGGGCTCGAACACTGAAGCTTTCTTT.

The V and J genes are TRBV18 and TRBJ2-7; TRBD2 matches 14 bases. Germline assignment: CDR1 KGHSH and CDR2 LQKENI. The CDR3 loop spans 18 amino acids. With V trimmed by 3 bases and J by 1 base, 8 bases remained unmatched. The CDR3 bases are TGTGCCAGCTCACCCGGGGGGACTAGCGGGAGTCTTTCCTACGAGCAGTACTTC. Translated: CASSPGGTSGSLSYEQYF.

V and J are TRBV9 and TRBJ1-1; 9 nucleotides line up with TRBD1. The CDR3 runs to 15 residues. The V gene's germline CDR1 is SGDLS and CDR2 YYNGEE. Losses at the gene ends were 0 bases for V and 6 bases for J; bases not matched to a gene: 6. Here the CDR3 reads CASSVETGGSPEAFF. The CDR3 nucleotides are TGTGCCAGCAGCGTAGAGACAGGGGGTTCCCCTGAAGCTTTCTTT.

CDR3 residues: CASSEWVAGVETQYF. The CDR3 nucleotides are TGTGCCAGCAGTGAATGGGTGGCGGGAGTTGAGACCCAGTACTTC. The chain recombines TRBV25-1 with TRBJ2-5, with 7 bases aligning to TRBD2. J lost 5 bases, V lost 1 base, and 7 bases had no gene match. The CDR3 totals 15 residues. The germline V gene has CDR1 MGHDK and CDR2 SYGVNS.

The chain employs TRBV5-1 and TRBJ2-1; 11 nucleotides agree with TRBD2. With 7 bases clipped from V and 8 bases from J, the junction kept 8 bases outside the gene matches. From germline, CDR1 is SGHRS and CDR2 YFSETQ. The CDR3 has 14 amino acids. In DNA form, the CDR3 reads TGCGCCAGCGGAAGACTAGCGGGATCGGATGAGCAGTTCTTC. It translates to CASGRLAGSDEQFF.

The rearrangement joins TRBV19 to TRBJ2-5, with 9 bases matching TRBD1. The J call may be faulty, since TRBJ2-7 better matches the DNA end. The CDR3 is made up of 14 amino acids. CDR1 and CDR2 from the germline V gene are LNHDA and SQIVND (reference sequence). CDR3 nucleotide sequence: TGTGCCAGTAGTGCGACAGGGGGCTCCTACGAGCAGTACTTC. Its translation is CASSATGGSYEQYF.

The chain uses TRBV9 and TRBJ1-5; D perhaps matches TRBD1 (6 bases). CDR1 is SGDLS and CDR2 is YYNGEE in the germline V gene. The V end was cut by 3 bases, the J end by 7 bases, with 17 bases between. The CDR3 is 15 amino acids. CDR3 bases: TGTGCCAGCAGCGCGAGCCCAGGGGTAGGGCAGCCCCAGCATTTT. This encodes CASSASPGVGQPQHF.